This is a list of T cell receptor beta chains from one sample in a study of cytomegalovirus exposure and HLA in healthy donors. Sequencing was performed with immunoSEQ multiplex PCR; in TCRdb, only in-frame clones are kept and a portion is missing. The sample holds 200,000 to 250,000 clones; over 80% are singletons and the top ten take more than 12%. Input material: PBMCs. These receptor sequences come from a woman under 40 in good health and CMV-seropositive. CDR3s include the opening cysteine and the closing phenylalanine or tryptophan. The D gene is left open where the match is weak. The listing skips clone size in some rows; elsewhere it reads once, few, many or a size class.

J gene	D gene	V gene	clone size	CDR3 protein	CDR3 DNA
TRBJ2-5	NA	TRBV28	NA	CASQLDRRRETQYF	TGTGCCAGCCAACTCGACCGGAGGAGGGAGACCCAGTACTTC
TRBJ2-2	NA	TRBV2	few	CASTKRGTTGELFF	TGTGCCAGCACCAAAAGGGGCACCACCGGGGAGCTGTTTTTT
TRBJ2-5	TRBD1	TRBV28	NA	CASSRDRPEETQYF	TGTGCCAGCAGTAGGGACAGGCCCGAAGAGACCCAGTACTTC
TRBJ2-1	NA	TRBV30	NA	CARRGSRNAYNEQFF	TGTGCCCGCAGGGGCTCCCGAAATGCCTACAATGAGCAGTTCTTC
TRBJ2-2	NA	TRBV4-2	NA	CASSQERGTNTGELFF	TGTGCCAGCAGCCAAGAAAGGGGCACGAACACCGGGGAGCTGTTTTTT
TRBJ2-7	NA	TRBV13	once	CASRQQGGEQYF	TGTGCCAGCAGACAACAGGGAGGAGAGCAGTACTTC
TRBJ2-1	NA	TRBV9	once	CASSPQADNEQFF	TGTGCCAGCAGCCCCCAAGCGGACAATGAGCAGTTCTTC
TRBJ1-2	NA	TRBV18	few	CASSHYRTGGYTF	TGTGCCAGCTCACACTACAGGACGGGTGGCTACACCTTC
TRBJ1-1	NA	TRBV6-6	many	CASSRGFDTEAFF	TGTGCCAGCAGTCGGGGGTTTGACACTGAAGCTTTCTTT
TRBJ2-7	NA	TRBV4-3	NA	CASSQAKGSYEQYF	TGCGCCAGCAGCCAAGCGAAGGGATCCTACGAGCAGTACTTC
TRBJ1-1	NA	TRBV18	NA	CASSPPMMNTEAFF	TGTGCCAGCTCACCACCGATGATGAACACTGAAGCTTTCTTT
TRBJ1-3	TRBD1	TRBV5-3	NA	CARRGTGEAGNTIYF	TGTGCCAGAAGGGGGACAGGGGAGGCAGGAAACACCATATATTTT
TRBJ1-1	NA	TRBV30	NA	CAWSVYRPSEAFF	TGTGCCTGGAGTGTTTACAGACCTAGTGAAGCTTTCTTT
TRBJ2-3	TRBD2	TRBV27	NA	CASSRMASGHFTDTQYF	TGTGCCAGCAGTCGTATGGCTAGCGGGCACTTCACAGATACGCAGTATTTT
TRBJ2-7	NA	TRBV5-1	once	CASSLDGNYEQYF	TGCGCCAGCAGCCTGGACGGGAACTACGAGCAGTACTTC